This T cell receptor beta chain was captured in a study of blood T cells in healthy people across ages. Germline CDR1 MNHNS, CDR2 SASEGT. The CDR3 has 14 residues. V was cut by 7 bases and J by 3 bases, with 15 bases left in between. Per-sample yields of isolated PBMCs were at least 6.5 million. Sample-barcoded 5' priming and a J-beta primer mix drove a second PCR of 7 to 11 cycles. At least 2.5 million CDR3-containing paired-end reads were obtained per sample. In TCRdb, the 5' RACE reads were re-called with MiXCR into one record per CDR3 protein. This sample has roughly 1.6 million distinct CDR3 sequences; about 31% occur once, and the top ten carry 11%. This clonotype was seen many times.

The sample comprised blood. This TCR came from a young woman in good health. V usage is TRBV6-1 and J usage is TRBJ2-5; D call uncertain. The CDR3 bases are TGTGCCAGCACCATCCTAGACGGAAAAGAGACCCAGTACTTC. Translation: CASTILDGKETQYF.